One T cell receptor beta chain is described in this entry. Its antigen is unknown. This sample is drawn from a study of CD8 T cells in ankylosing spondylitis. Study-level points and caveats: Reactive arthritis synovial fluid and blood previously showed some of these motif variants. Clones linked to disease, bearing a CD8+ phenotype, were relatively rare in peripheral blood. In ankylosing spondylitis patients, matched synovial fluid reportedly showed significant enrichment of disease-linked clones.

The CDR3 has 15 amino acids. Germline lookup yields CDR1 SGHRS and CDR2 YFSETQ. Trimming stripped 1 base from V and 3 bases from J, with 10 bases between. It was by quantitative 5'-RACE with molecular barcodes that TCR beta libraries were made. TCRdb fed the 5' RACE reads into MiXCR, producing one record per CDR3 protein. The sample lists approximately 340,000 distinct CDR3 sequences, roughly 15% occurring once. The sequenced sample consisted of blood, either unsorted or a sorted T cell fraction (not recorded which). This receptor was identified in a male donor with ankylosing spondylitis or in good health (not recorded which). The rearrangement joins TRBV5-1 to TRBJ1-4; possible D gene TRBD1, 5 bases. CDR3 coding DNA: TGCGCCAGCAGCTTGCAGGGTCAAGCTAATGAAAAACTGTTTTTT. Encoded protein: CASSLQGQANEKLFF.